What follows are 26 T cell receptor beta chains derived from one specimen sequenced in a study of blood T cell repertoires in COVID-19. Some clones are missing from TCRdb's copy, which holds only in-frame ones; the method was immunoSEQ multiplex PCR. Of approximately 300,000 clones listed, about nine tenths are singletons. Sample: peripheral blood. The receptors here all came from a woman aged 45-60 years who had recovered from COVID-19.

This clone is a singleton in its sample. This sequence joins TRBV2 and TRBJ1-1; D ambiguous. In germline, CDR1 is SNHLY, CDR2 FYNNEI. The CDR3 is 13 residues long. V lost 5 bases and J 1 base, leaving 8 bases between the germline ends. The CDR3 sequence is CASSLGPNTEAFF. CDR3 nucleotide sequence: TGTGCCAGCAGTTTGGGCCCGAACACTGAAGCTTTCTTT.

The rearrangement joins TRBV7-2 to TRBJ2-1; possibly TRBD2 for D (6 bases). V was shortened by 0 bases and J by 3 bases, with 9 bases between the two germline ends. The length of the CDR3 is 15 residues. Germline lookup yields CDR1 SGHTA and CDR2 FQGNSA. CDR3 in amino acids: CASSLAPGVYNEQFF. CDR3 DNA sequence: TGTGCCAGCAGCTTAGCCCCGGGAGTCTACAATGAGCAGTTCTTC. Drawing the rest from reference TRBV7-2 and TRBJ2-1, the complete variable domain is GAGVSQSPSNKVTEKGKDVELRCDPISGHTALYWYRQSLGQGLEFLIYFQGNSAPDKSGLPSDRFSAERTGGSVSTLTIQRTQQEDSAVYLCASSLAPGVYNEQFFGPGTRLTVL.

V usage is TRBV7-2 and J usage is TRBJ1-1; tentative D call: TRBD1 (5 bases). CDR1 and CDR2 (germline): SGHTA, FQGNSA. V was cut by 4 bases and J by 5 bases, with 14 bases left in between. The CDR3 is made up of 14 amino acids. CDR3 in DNA: TGTGCCAGCAGCTCATGGGGGGGTTTGACTGAAGCTTTCTTT. Its translation is CASSSWGGLTEAFF.

The CDR3 DNA sequence: TGTGCCAGCAGTCCGCGGACAGGCTCCTACGAGCAGTACTTC. Translated: CASSPRTGSYEQYF. V gene TRBV6-5 combines with J gene TRBJ2-7, with 7 positions matching TRBD1. The CDR3 length is 14 residues. J lost 0 bases, V lost 5 bases, and 4 bases had no gene match. Germline V lookup: CDR1 MNHEY, CDR2 SVGAGI.

The V gene is TRBV9, the J gene TRBJ1-1; D remains unclear. Germline V gives CDR1 SGDLS, CDR2 YYNGEE. With 4 bases removed from V and 7 bases from J, the gap between germline ends came to 11 bases. The CDR3 has 12 amino acids. The CDR3 sequence is CASSSHSGEAFF. The CDR3 DNA reads as TGTGCCAGCAGCTCCCACAGTGGTGAAGCTTTCTTT.

This clone was seen only a few times. The J gene is TRBJ1-1, the V gene TRBV19, with TRBD1 matching 12 bases. The CDR3 contains 15 residues. Germline V gene sequence: CDR1 LNHDA, CDR2 SQIVND (reference sequence). J was trimmed by 1 base and V by 4 bases; bases with no gene match: 1. The CDR3 region has the DNA TGTGCCAGTAGTAAGGGACAGGGGGCGAACACTGAAGCTTTCTTT. This codes for CASSKGQGANTEAFF. Full variable domain (rest looked up from reference TRBV19 and TRBJ1-1): DGGITQSPKYLFRKEGQNVTLSCEQNLNHDAMYWYRQDPGQGLRLIYYSQIVNDFQKGDIAEGYSVSREKKESFPLTVTSAQKNPTAFYLCASSKGQGANTEAFFGQGTRLTVV.

The CDR3 reads CANRDKFNSPLHF. In nucleotides, the CDR3 is TGTGCCAACCGGGACAAGTTTAATTCACCCCTCCACTTT. The V gene is TRBV19, the J gene TRBJ1-6; TRBD1 might be the D (6 bases). The CDR3 is made up of 13 amino acids. The germline CDR1 and CDR2 sequences are LNHDA and SQIVND (reference sequence). Trimming cost V 10 bases and J 6 bases, with 13 bases left between them.

This clone was seen a single time. The CDR3 is CASSLAQGSVYEQYF. The CDR3 DNA reads TGCGCCAGCAGCTTGGCCCAGGGGAGTGTCTACGAGCAGTACTTC. J is TRBJ2-7 and V is TRBV5-1; the D gene is possibly TRBD1 (6 bases). The V end lost 0 bases, the J end lost 3 bases, and 13 bases lay between the germline ends. The CDR3 is made up of 15 amino acids. CDR1 is SGHRS and CDR2 is YFSETQ in the germline V gene.

The J gene is TRBJ2-3, the V gene TRBV7-3, with TRBD2 matching 10 bases. The CDR3 runs 14 residues. The ends lost 5 bases at V and 5 bases at J; junction bases unmatched: 4. The germline V gene encodes CDR1 SGHTA and CDR2 FQGTGA. The CDR3: CASSIVAGGDTQYF. CDR3 nucleotide sequence: TGTGCCAGCAGCATCGTAGCGGGAGGAGATACGCAGTATTTT.

The gene calls are TRBV7-9 and TRBJ1-2; 9 bases are shared with TRBD1. Germline trimming cut 5 bases from V and 7 bases from J; bases unmatched to any gene: 11. Germline CDR1 reads SEHNR; CDR2 reads FQNEAQ (reference sequence). The CDR3 runs 15 residues. The CDR3 spells CASSTSTGGTSGYTF. In nucleotides, the CDR3 is TGTGCCAGCAGCACTTCGACAGGGGGAACCTCTGGCTACACCTTC. Full variable domain (rest looked up from reference TRBV7-9 and TRBJ1-2): DTGVSQNPRHKITKRGQNVTFRCDPISEHNRLYWYRQTLGQGPEFLTYFQNEAQLEKSRLLSDRFSAERPKGSFSTLEIQRTEQGDSAMYLCASSTSTGGTSGYTFGSGTRLTVV.

The J gene is TRBJ2-1, the V gene TRBV5-1, with 8 bases fitting TRBD1. Germline lookup yields CDR1 SGHRS and CDR2 YFSETQ. With 0 bases clipped from V and 4 bases from J, the junction kept 0 bases outside the gene matches. CDR3 length: 14 amino acids. The CDR3 here is CASSLGTGYNEQFF. The DNA of the CDR3 is TGCGCCAGCAGCTTGGGGACAGGGTACAATGAGCAGTTCTTC.

The V gene is TRBV30, the J gene TRBJ2-2, with 13 bases identical to TRBD2. J lost 3 bases, V lost 3 bases, and 4 bases had no gene match. There are 16 residues in the CDR3. The V gene's germline CDR1 is GTSNPN and CDR2 SVGIG (reference sequence). The CDR3 reads CAWRRLAGGHTGELFF. The DNA of the CDR3 is TGTGCCTGGAGAAGACTAGCGGGGGGACACACCGGGGAGCTGTTTTTT. The whole variable domain, remainder taken from reference TRBV30 and TRBJ2-2, is SQTIHQWPATLVQPVGSPLSLECTVEGTSNPNLYWYRQAAGRGLQLLFYSVGIGQISSEVPQNLSASRPQDRQFILSSKKLLLSDSGFYLCAWRRLAGGHTGELFFGEGSRLTVL.

This clone was picked up one time. V gene TRBV7-2 combines with J gene TRBJ2-7, with 11 bases matching TRBD1. Germline V gene lookup returns CDR1 SGHTA and CDR2 FQGNSA. V shed 5 bases and J 6 bases; nucleotides not matched to a gene: 6. The CDR3 runs 14 residues. CDR3 amino acids: CASSVQDRGLEQYF. The CDR3 DNA is TGTGCCAGCAGCGTACAGGACAGGGGGCTCGAGCAGTACTTC.

V gene TRBV9 combines with J gene TRBJ2-1, with 10 bases identical to TRBD2. V trimming: 1 base; J trimming: 3 bases; junction bases outside the gene matches: 4. This CDR3 contains 16 residues. Germline loops: CDR1 SGDLS, CDR2 YYNGEE. As DNA, the CDR3 is TGTGCCAGCAGCGTAAGTAGCGGGGGGTTCTACAATGAGCAGTTCTTC. Translation gives CASSVSSGGFYNEQFF.

V usage is TRBV5-4 and J usage is TRBJ2-3; the match to TRBD2 covers 7 bases. J gave up 4 bases and V 6 bases, and 11 bases lay outside the gene matches. This CDR3 contains 15 residues. The germline CDR1 and CDR2 sequences are SGHNT and YYREEE (reference sequence). The CDR3 spells CASTSGGSTSDTQYF. CDR3 bases: TGTGCCAGCACCTCGGGCGGGAGTACCTCAGATACGCAGTATTTT.

J is TRBJ2-5 and V is TRBV11-3; possible D gene TRBD1, 5 bases. The V gene lost 1 base and the J gene lost 3 bases, with 12 bases spanning the gap. The germline V gene has CDR1 SGHNT and CDR2 YENEEA. The CDR3 consists of 15 residues. The CDR3 loop is CASSLGRGREETQYF. Here the CDR3 DNA reads TGTGCCAGCAGCTTAGGACGCGGCAGGGAAGAGACCCAGTACTTC. The variable domain in full, completed from reference TRBV11-3 and TRBJ2-5, reads EAGVVQSPRYKIIEKKQPVAFWCNPISGHNTLYWYLQNLGQGPELLIRYENEEAVDDSQLPKDRFSAERLKGVDSTLKIQPAELGDSAVYLCASSLGRGREETQYFGPGTRLLVL.

This chain links TRBV11-2 with TRBJ1-1; possible D gene TRBD1, 6 bases. CDR1 and CDR2 (germline): SGHAT, FQNNGV. Between the trimmed V and J ends, which lost 5 bases and 0 bases, there was a span of 16 bases. The CDR3 length is 16 residues. This CDR3 is CASSPRTDPMNTEAFF. The CDR3 coding sequence is TGTGCCAGCAGCCCACGGACAGACCCTATGAACACTGAAGCTTTCTTT.

V usage is TRBV11-3 and J usage is TRBJ1-1, with TRBD1 matching over 9 bases. J was trimmed by 2 bases and V by 1 base; bases with no gene match: 5. The CDR3 covers 16 residues. Germline CDR1 is SGHNT and CDR2 is YENEEA. Here the CDR3 DNA reads TGTGCCAGCAGCTTAGGCGGGACAGGGCTAAACACTGAAGCTTTCTTT. This encodes CASSLGGTGLNTEAFF.

The chain links TRBV6-1 to TRBJ1-5; TRBD1 might be the D (6 bases). Trimming cost V 2 bases and J 0 bases, with 14 bases left between them. This CDR3 region has 17 residues. The V gene's germline CDR1 is MNHNS and CDR2 SASEGT. CDR3 nucleotides: TGTGCCAGCAGTGAACGACGGGGGGCTAATAGCAATCAGCCCCAGCATTTT. Translation: CASSERRGANSNQPQHF.

CDR3 bases: TGTGCCAGCAGCGTACTTGTCACCGGGGAGCTGTTTTTT. The encoded protein is CASSVLVTGELFF. This sequence joins TRBV9 and TRBJ2-2; D unclear. Germline V gene data show CDR1 as SGDLS and CDR2 as YYNGEE. The ends were cut back, 1 base at V and 4 bases at J, with 5 bases in the middle. CDR3 length: 13 amino acids.

The chain joins TRBV27 to TRBJ2-3; 10 bases map to TRBD1. Trimming at V came to 3 bases and at J to 5 bases, leaving 5 bases not matched to a gene. Per the germline V gene, CDR1 is MNHEY and CDR2 is SMNVEV (reference sequence). The CDR3 totals 15 residues. The CDR3 nucleotides are TGTGCCAGCAGTTTCCGGGACAGGGGCCGAGATACGCAGTATTTT. As protein: CASSFRDRGRDTQYF.

The sample holds one count of this clone. The chain recombines TRBV4-1 with TRBJ2-7; tentatively, D is TRBD2 (6 bases). Germline CDR1 and CDR2: MGHRA and YSYEKL. Deletions cut 5 bases from V and 1 base from J, with 15 bases between. The CDR3 spans 15 residues. The CDR3 DNA follows: TGCGCCAGCAGCGGAGGGCAGGGTTTTTCCTACGAGCAGTACTTC. Amino acids: CASSGGQGFSYEQYF.

CDR3 coding DNA: TGTGCCAGCAGCCCAGGAGACAGGGGCTATGGCTACACCTTC. It yields the protein CASSPGDRGYGYTF. The chain couples TRBV7-2 to TRBJ1-2; 8 nucleotides align to TRBD1. This CDR3 is built from 14 residues. V shed 5 bases and J 4 bases; nucleotides not matched to a gene: 6. Germline V CDR1 and CDR2: SGHTA, FQGNSA.

This chain connects TRBV25-1 to TRBJ1-2; no definite D call. The CDR3 runs to 13 residues. V dropped 4 bases and J dropped 1 base, with 7 bases sitting between them. Looked up from germline, CDR1 is MGHDK and CDR2 is SYGVNS. This chain's CDR3 is CASSAGSNYGYTF. The CDR3 bases are TGTGCCAGCAGTGCAGGCAGTAACTATGGCTACACCTTC.

This clone appeared many times. V and J are TRBV7-2 and TRBJ1-1; tentative D call: TRBD1 (6 bases). V shed 5 bases and J shed 3 bases, with 13 bases lying between them. Germline V lookup: CDR1 SGHTA, CDR2 FQGNSA. This CDR3 contains 14 residues. The CDR3 here is CASSPQGQYTEAFF. The CDR3 DNA is TGTGCCAGCAGCCCACAAGGACAGTACACTGAAGCTTTCTTT.

This rearrangement joins TRBV11-2 to TRBJ1-1, with D perhaps matching TRBD1 (5 bases). Trimming removed 7 bases at V and 1 base at J, with 10 bases between. Germline lookup yields CDR1 SGHAT and CDR2 FQNNGV. CDR3 length: 13 residues. CDR3 nucleotides: TGTGCCAGCAACTCCCAGGGGAACACTGAAGCTTTCTTT. This translates into CASNSQGNTEAFF.